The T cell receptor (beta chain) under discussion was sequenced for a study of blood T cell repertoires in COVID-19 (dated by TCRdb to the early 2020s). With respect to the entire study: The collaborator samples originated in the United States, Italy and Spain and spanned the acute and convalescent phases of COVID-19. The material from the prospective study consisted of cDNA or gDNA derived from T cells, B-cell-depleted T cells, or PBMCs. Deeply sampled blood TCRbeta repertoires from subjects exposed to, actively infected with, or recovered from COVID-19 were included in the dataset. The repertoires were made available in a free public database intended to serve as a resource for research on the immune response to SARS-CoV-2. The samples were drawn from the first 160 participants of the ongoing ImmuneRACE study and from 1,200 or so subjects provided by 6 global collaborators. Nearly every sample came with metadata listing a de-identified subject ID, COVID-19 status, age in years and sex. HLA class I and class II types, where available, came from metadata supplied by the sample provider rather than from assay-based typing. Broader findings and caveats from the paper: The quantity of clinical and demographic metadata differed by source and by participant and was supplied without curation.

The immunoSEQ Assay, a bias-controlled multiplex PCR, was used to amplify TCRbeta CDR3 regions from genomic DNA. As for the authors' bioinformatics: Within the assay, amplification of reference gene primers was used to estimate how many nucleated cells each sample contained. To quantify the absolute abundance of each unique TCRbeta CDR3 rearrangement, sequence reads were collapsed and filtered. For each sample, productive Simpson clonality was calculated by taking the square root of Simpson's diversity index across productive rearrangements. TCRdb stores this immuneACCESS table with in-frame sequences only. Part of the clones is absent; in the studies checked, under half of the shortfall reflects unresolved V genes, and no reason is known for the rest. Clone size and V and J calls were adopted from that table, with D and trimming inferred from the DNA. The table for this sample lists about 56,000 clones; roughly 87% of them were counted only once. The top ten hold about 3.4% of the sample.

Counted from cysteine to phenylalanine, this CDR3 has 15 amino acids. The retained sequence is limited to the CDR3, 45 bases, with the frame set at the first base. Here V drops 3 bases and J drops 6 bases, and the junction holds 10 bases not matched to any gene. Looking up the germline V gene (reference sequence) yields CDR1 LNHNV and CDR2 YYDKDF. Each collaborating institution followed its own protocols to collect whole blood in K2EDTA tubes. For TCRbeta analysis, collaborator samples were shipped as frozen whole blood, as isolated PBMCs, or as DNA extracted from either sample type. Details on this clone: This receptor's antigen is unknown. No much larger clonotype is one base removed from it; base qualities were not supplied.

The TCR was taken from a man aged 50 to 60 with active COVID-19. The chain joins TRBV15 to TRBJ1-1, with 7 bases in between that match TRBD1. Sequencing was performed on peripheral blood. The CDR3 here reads CATSSAYRGSAEAFF. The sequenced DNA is TGTGCCACCAGCAGCGCTTACAGGGGAAGCGCTGAAGCTTTCTTT.